Following are 7 T cell receptor beta chains from one sample sequenced in a study of CD8 T cells in Susac syndrome. RNA was extracted with the RNeasy kit, and a quantity of roughly 0.5 to 1 ug was reverse transcribed using random hexamers. TCRdb fed the immunoSEQ multiplex PCR reads into MiXCR, producing one record per CDR3 protein. The sample has about 130,000 distinct CDR3 sequences; around 91% are singletons. The sample was CD8+ T cells from PBMCs. These TCRs come from a human donor with multiple sclerosis.

V is TRBV20-1 and J is TRBJ2-2; D is uncertain. This CDR3 has 15 residues. CDR1 and CDR2 (germline): DFQATT, SNEGSKA (reference sequence). V was cut by 5 bases and J by 1 base, with 14 bases left in between. The CDR3 DNA follows: TGCAGTGCTCCCCCGGCAGCTTTGAACACCGGGGAGCTGTTTTTT. As protein: CSAPPAALNTGELFF.

This rearrangement joins TRBV12-3 or TRBV12-4 to TRBJ2-2, with D hard to call. V dropped 7 bases and J dropped 1 base, with 7 bases sitting between them. The CDR3 consists of 13 residues. The CDR3 DNA is TGTGCCAGCACCGCTGGGAACACCGGGGAGCTGTTTTTT. Translating gives CASTAGNTGELFF.

V and J are TRBV9 and TRBJ2-6, with D perhaps matching TRBD1 (6 bases). The V end lost 6 bases, the J end lost 1 base, and 17 bases lay between the germline ends. Germline CDR1 SGDLS, CDR2 YYNGEE. The length of the CDR3 is 17 residues. The CDR3 coding sequence is TGTGCCAGCAACCTACCATACGGACAGTCTGGGGCCAACGTCCTGACTTTC. Encoded protein: CASNLPYGQSGANVLTF.

This clonotype appeared once. The V call is TRBV10-3, the J call TRBJ2-3; D gene uncertain. The CDR3 has 14 amino acids. Per the germline V gene, CDR1 is ENHRY and CDR2 is SYGVKD. V was pared by 4 bases and J by 2 bases, with 10 bases between. The CDR3 here is CAISGNANTDTQYF. CDR3 in DNA: TGTGCCATCAGTGGGAACGCGAACACAGATACGCAGTATTTT.

This sequence joins TRBV6-5 and TRBJ1-2; no reliable D call. This CDR3 is 13 amino acids long. V lost 2 bases, J lost 4 bases, and 8 bases lay in between. Germline assignment: CDR1 MNHEY and CDR2 SVGAGI. The CDR3 sequence: CASSYGGVYGYTF. The CDR3, as DNA: TGTGCCAGCAGTTACGGTGGGGTCTATGGCTACACCTTC.

This clonotype was observed a handful of times. This sequence joins TRBV6-6 and TRBJ2-2; 7 bases fit TRBD2. V lost 2 bases to trimming and J lost 7 bases; unmatched junction nucleotides: 4. This CDR3 is built from 14 residues. Per germline, CDR1 MNHNY and CDR2 SVGAGI (reference sequence). CDR3 bases: TGTGCCAGCAGTTACCAAGGGAGGGACGGGGAGCTGTTTTTT. Translation gives CASSYQGRDGELFF.

J is TRBJ1-2 and V is TRBV28; TRBD1 aligns across 7 bases. V dropped 3 bases and J dropped 4; count of bases not matched to a gene: 11. The CDR3 consists of 16 residues. The germline V gene has CDR1 MDHEN and CDR2 SYDVKM. The CDR3 DNA sequence: TGTGCCAGCAGTTTTGCATTCGGGGGACAGAGCTATGGCTACACCTTC. Residues: CASSFAFGGQSYGYTF.